Listed here are 21 T cell receptor beta chains from one sample, sequenced in a study of blood T cells in healthy people across ages. Combining a sample-barcoded 5' primer with a J-beta primer mix, a second PCR ran for roughly 7 to 12 cycles. TCRdb analysed the 5' RACE reads with MiXCR anew, one entry per CDR3 protein. The data show 700,000 or so distinct CDR3 sequences, with around two fifths seen just once and 25% to 30% held by the top ten. Sequenced input: blood. Receptors originate from a man aged 80 or over in good health.

In this sample, this clonotype turned up a few times. The CDR3 DNA reads TGCAGTGCTCAAAGACAGGGGGCGATATACGAGCAGTACTTC. This encodes CSAQRQGAIYEQYF. The rearrangement joins TRBV20-1 to TRBJ2-7; the match to TRBD1 covers 10 bases. Per the germline V gene, CDR1 is DFQATT and CDR2 is SNEGSKA (reference sequence). The junction had 8 bases not matched to a gene; V was cut back by 5 bases and J by 4 bases. This CDR3 comprises 14 residues.

The rearrangement uses TRBV7-9 and TRBJ2-1; tentatively, D is TRBD2 (6 bases). V lost 2 bases and J lost 6, with 14 bases in between. Germline assignment: CDR1 SEHNR and CDR2 FQNEAQ (reference sequence). The CDR3 has 15 amino acids. Here the CDR3 DNA reads TGTGCCAGCAGCTTACTCGGGAGTGGCGGCAATGAGCAGTTCTTC. It codes for CASSLLGSGGNEQFF. Filled out from reference TRBV7-9 and TRBJ2-1, the complete variable domain reads DTGVSQNPRHKITKRGQNVTFRCDPISEHNRLYWYRQTLGQGPEFLTYFQNEAQLEKSRLLSDRFSAERPKGSFSTLEIQRTEQGDSAMYLCASSLLGSGGNEQFFGPGTRLTVL.

This chain joins TRBV6-5 and TRBJ2-4; 8 bases are a match to TRBD1. V was pared by 7 bases and J by 1 base, with 3 bases of the junction left unmatched. Germline values: CDR1 MNHEY, CDR2 SVGAGI. The CDR3 runs 14 residues. CDR3 region: CASKDRDAKNIQYF. The CDR3 DNA follows: TGTGCCAGCAAGGACAGGGATGCCAAAAACATTCAGTACTTC.

The V and J genes are TRBV7-2 and TRBJ2-3; D is perhaps TRBD2 (6 bases). Germline assignment: CDR1 SGHTA and CDR2 FQGNSA. Trimming took 7 bases from V and 2 from J, leaving 10 bases between them. The CDR3 sequence is 13 residues long. As DNA, the CDR3 is TGTGCCAGCACCGCGGGACCCACAGATACGCAGTATTTT. Translating gives CASTAGPTDTQYF.

Here the CDR3 DNA reads TGTGCCAGCAGCGAAACCGGACTAGGTAGCACAGATACGCAGTATTTT. Translated: CASSETGLGSTDTQYF. The chain is built from TRBV7-8 and TRBJ2-3; 7 nucleotides agree with TRBD2. V lost 5 bases, J lost 0 bases, and 8 bases stayed unmatched. In germline, CDR1 is SGHVS, CDR2 FQNEAQ. The CDR3 is made up of 16 amino acids.

The gene calls are TRBV7-6 and TRBJ2-3, with 8 bases lining up with TRBD1. This CDR3 has 16 amino acids. After removal of 2 bases from V and 2 bases from J, the junction contained 6 bases not matched to a gene. The V gene's germline CDR1 is SGHVS and CDR2 FNYEAQ. In nucleotides, the CDR3 is TGTGCCAGCAGCTTACACAGGGGGTTCTCCACAGATACGCAGTATTTT. Encoded protein: CASSLHRGFSTDTQYF.

Details on this clonotype: One end of the junction does not line up with germline, which may come from a read error. The chain employs TRBV5-6 and TRBJ2-2; 8 bases align to TRBD1. Germline V gene sequence: CDR1 SGHDT, CDR2 YYEEEE. The CDR3 loop spans 14 amino acids. The CDR3 DNA reads as TGTGCCAGCAGGGGGGACAGGTACACCGGGGAGCTGATTTTT. Encoded protein: CASRGDRYTGELIF.

This clonotype has more than one count but fewer than ten. This rearrangement joins TRBV5-1 to TRBJ2-2, with 10 bases aligning to TRBD1. The CDR3 is 17 residues long. The ends lost 0 bases at V and 6 bases at J; junction bases unmatched: 8. Germline V gives CDR1 SGHRS, CDR2 YFSETQ. Here the CDR3 DNA reads TGCGCCAGCAGCTTGGCCGTTGGACAGGGGGACCCCGGGGAGCTGTTTTTT. It is translated as CASSLAVGQGDPGELFF.

The chain couples TRBV5-1 to TRBJ2-1; TRBD2 matches 8 bases. The CDR3 spans 16 residues. V shed 4 bases and J 8 bases; nucleotides not matched to a gene: 14. CDR1 and CDR2 from the germline V gene are SGHRS and YFSETQ. Here the CDR3 DNA reads TGCGCCAGCAGCCCGCGCGCGGGGGGCTCTTTCGATGAGCAGTTCTTC. Translation: CASSPRAGGSFDEQFF.

The gene calls are TRBV6-2 or TRBV6-3 and TRBJ2-5; 9 bases fit TRBD1. The CDR3 consists of 16 residues. Germline V gene sequence: CDR1 MNHEY, CDR2 SVGEGT. After removal of 7 bases from V and 6 bases from J, the junction contained 15 bases not matched to a gene. The CDR3 nucleotides are TGTGCCAGCACCGCCATTTTAAACAGGGGGCAGAAGACCCAGTACTTC. Translating gives CASTAILNRGQKTQYF.

The V gene is TRBV4-2, the J gene TRBJ2-5; 9 bases are a match to TRBD2. The V gene's germline CDR1 is LGHNA and CDR2 YNFKEQ. CDR3 length: 15 residues. J gave up 3 bases and V 0 bases, and 2 bases lay outside the gene matches. The CDR3 DNA reads TGTGCCAGCAGCCAAGATCGACTAGCGGAAGAGACCCAGTACTTC. It specifies CASSQDRLAEETQYF.

This clonotype was detected ten times or more. The DNA for the CDR3 is TGTGCCAGCAGCCGGGGACTAGCCCGCGAGCAGTTCTTC. Its translation is CASSRGLAREQFF. The rearrangement uses TRBV7-9 and TRBJ2-1; 9 nucleotides align to TRBD2. V trimming: 5 bases; J trimming: 10 bases; junction bases outside the gene matches: 6. CDR1 SEHNR and CDR2 FQNEAQ come from the germline V gene (reference sequence). This CDR3 has 13 residues.

This clonotype was seen only a few times. V usage is TRBV6-5 and J usage is TRBJ1-4; maybe TRBD1 (5 bases). The CDR3 has 13 residues. Germline-derived CDR1 and CDR2 are MNHEY and SVGAGI. V shed 8 bases and J shed 10 bases, with 17 bases lying between them. The DNA of the CDR3 is TGTGCCAGCGGGGATGGGGGTCTATTAAAACTGTTTTTT. Translation gives CASGDGGLLKLFF.

V and J are TRBV7-9 and TRBJ2-1; D remains ambiguous. CDR1 and CDR2 from the germline V gene are SEHNR and FQNEAQ (reference sequence). Trimming removed 6 bases from V and 1 base from J, with 10 bases in between. This CDR3 has 14 amino acids. CDR3 loop: CASSLTLSYNEQFF. The CDR3 DNA reads as TGTGCCAGCAGTTTAACCCTTTCCTACAATGAGCAGTTCTTC.

The V gene is TRBV12-3 or TRBV12-4, the J gene TRBJ1-2; D call uncertain. The CDR3 is 13 amino acids. Trimming shortened V by 3 bases and J by 11 bases, and 16 bases separated the two germline ends. The CDR3 loop reads CASSLAGPGSYTF. The CDR3 coding sequence is TGTGCCAGCAGTTTGGCAGGACCGGGGAGTTACACCTTC.

This chain links TRBV5-5 with TRBJ2-6; 9 positions match TRBD1. The CDR3 covers 17 residues. CDR1 and CDR2 (germline): SGHKS, YYEKEE (reference sequence). J gave up 3 bases and V 4 bases, and 8 bases lay outside the gene matches. The DNA of the CDR3 is TGTGCCAGCAGCGCCCGGGACAGGGTCTTTGGGGCCAACGTCCTGACTTTC. It specifies CASSARDRVFGANVLTF.

This sequence joins TRBV29-1 and TRBJ2-1, with 8 bases identical to TRBD1. V gave up 4 bases and J gave up 7 bases; unmatched junction bases: 3. Germline V gene sequence: CDR1 SQVTM, CDR2 ANQGSEA. The CDR3 runs 12 residues. CDR3 DNA sequence: TGCAGCGTTGGCAGGGGGCATAATGAGCAGTTCTTC. Translating it yields CSVGRGHNEQFF.

This clonotype occurred many times. The chain uses TRBV27 and TRBJ2-5; 8 bases are shared with TRBD1. The CDR3 covers 14 residues. The V segment lost 5 bases and the J segment 5 bases; nucleotides outside the gene matches: 7. From germline, CDR1 is MNHEY and CDR2 SMNVEV (reference sequence). The CDR3 loop reads CASSPRTGSETQYF. The CDR3 coding sequence is TGTGCCAGCAGTCCAAGGACAGGGTCGGAGACCCAGTACTTC.

This clonotype showed up many times. The genes are TRBV28 and TRBJ1-2, with TRBD1 matching over 11 bases. This CDR3 contains 16 residues. The ends lost 6 bases at V and 4 bases at J; junction bases unmatched: 10. CDR1 MDHEN and CDR2 SYDVKM come from the germline V gene. CDR3 region: CASSRRRTGGIYGYTF. For the CDR3, the DNA is TGTGCCAGCAGCCGCCGCAGGACAGGGGGCATCTATGGCTACACCTTC.

This clonotype was recorded many times. The chain carries TRBV3-1 and TRBJ2-1, with D hard to call. There are 13 residues in the CDR3. Trimming removed 3 bases from V and 6 bases from J, with 9 bases in between. CDR1 and CDR2 (germline): LGHDT, YNNKEL (reference sequence). In DNA form, the CDR3 reads TGTGCCAGCAGCCACCAGTCAAGCAATGAGCAGTTCTTC. Its translation is CASSHQSSNEQFF.

This chain connects TRBV7-2 to TRBJ2-7, with D hard to call. The CDR3 loop spans 13 amino acids. Germline V gene sequence: CDR1 SGHTA, CDR2 FQGNSA. Trimming removed 6 bases from V and 10 bases from J, with 19 bases in between. The CDR3 DNA follows: TGTGCCAGCAGTCAAGGAACGAGTATGGCCCAGTACTTC. It translates to CASSQGTSMAQYF.